This TCR beta chain was sequenced during a study of blood T cell repertoires in COVID-19. Across the study: Material from acute and convalescent COVID-19 was sourced from the United States, Italy and Spain.

In the authors' methods: Estimation of nucleated cell counts was performed using reference gene primer amplification. The method was immunoSEQ multiplex PCR; TCRdb's version includes in-frame clones alone and lacks a portion of them. That table supplies the V and J calls and clone size; D and trimming were determined from the DNA. Of fewer than 300,000 clones in the sample, approximately 81% were seen once. Germline trimming cut 5 bases from V and 3 bases from J; bases unmatched to any gene: 8. Germline CDR1 SEHNR, CDR2 FQNEAQ (reference sequence). The CDR3 sequence is 15 residues long. Sequencing used peripheral blood. The chain carries TRBV7-9 and TRBJ1-2; 8 nucleotides agree with TRBD1. This TCR was recovered from a woman aged 18-29 years with acute or convalescent COVID-19. CDR3 DNA: TGTGCCAGCAGCCAAGGACAGGGTGGTGACTATGGCTACACCTTC. Residues: CASSQGQGGDYGYTF.